The rows below give T cell receptor beta chains drawn from one sample of a study of cytomegalovirus exposure and HLA in healthy donors. Only in-frame clones appear in the TCRdb table, and some are missing; sequencing was by immunoSEQ multiplex PCR. The sample lists some 160,000 clones; more than 75% were seen once. Sequenced sample: PBMCs. The receptors come from a man between 18 and 29 years old in good health and CMV-seronegative. The CDR3 runs from the conserved cysteine through the conserved F or W. The D gene is left open where the match is weak. Clone size is stated in some rows and not others, as once, few, many or a class when expanded.

clone size	D gene	J gene	V gene	CDR3 DNA	CDR3 protein
-	-	TRBJ1-1	TRBV6-1	TGTGCCAGCAGCTCGGACAGAAGGGCTGAAGCTTTCTTT	CASSSDRRAEAFF
-	-	TRBJ2-3	TRBV7-9	TGTGCCAGCAGCTTAGCGCCTGCAGGCAATGCGCAGTATTTT	CASSLAPAGNAQYF
-	TRBD1	TRBJ2-5	TRBV30	TGTGCCTGGAACACAGGGGGGCAAGAGACCCAGTACTTC	CAWNTGGQETQYF
-	TRBD1	TRBJ1-1	TRBV4-1	TGCGCCAGCAGCCTTCCCGGGACAGGGAACACTGAAGCTTTCTTT	CASSLPGTGNTEAFF
-	-	TRBJ1-2	TRBV6-5	TGTGCCAGCAACGGCGACAGGTTGGCTAACTATGGCTACACCTTC	CASNGDRLANYGYTF
-	-	TRBJ1-4	TRBV6-6	TGTGCCAGCAGACCCCGACAGACAACTAATGAAAAACTGTTTTTT	CASRPRQTTNEKLFF
-	TRBD1	TRBJ2-3	TRBV25-1	TGTGCCAGCAGTGAGCCCCTGGGACAGGGGGATGCAGATACGCAGTATTTT	CASSEPLGQGDADTQYF
-	-	TRBJ2-3	TRBV2	TGTGCCAGCAGTCCGACTGGATTCACAGATACGCAGTATTTT	CASSPTGFTDTQYF
-	TRBD2	TRBJ2-1	TRBV10-1	TGCGCCAGCAGTGAACTAGCGGGGTATTACAATGAGCAGTTCTTC	CASSELAGYYNEQFF
-	TRBD1	TRBJ2-7	TRBV27	TGTGCCAGCGCACCGGGACAGGACTACGAGCAGTACTTC	CASAPGQDYEQYF
-	TRBD1	TRBJ1-1	TRBV7-9	TGTGCCAGCAGCTTAGGCGGGACAGGGAACACTGAAGCTTTCTTT	CASSLGGTGNTEAFF
-	TRBD1	TRBJ1-6	TRBV19	TGTGCCAGTAGGCAGGGGGCGACGGGATCACCCCTCCACTTT	CASRQGATGSPLHF
-	TRBD2	TRBJ2-1	TRBV9	TGTGCCAGCAGCGTAGCTTCAGCGGGAGGACCCAAATCCTACAATGAGCAGTTCTTC	CASSVASAGGPKSYNEQFF
-	-	TRBJ2-1	TRBV28	TGTGCCAGCAGTTTTTCCGTTAATTGGTTCTTC	CASSFSVNWFF
-	-	TRBJ1-1	TRBV19	TGTGCCAGTAGCTTAACTCCCGGGGACACTGAAGCTTTCTTT	CASSLTPGDTEAFF
-	TRBD1	TRBJ2-2	TRBV5-1	TGCGCCAGCGGACGGGACAGGGATAACACCGGGGAGCTGTTTTTT	CASGRDRDNTGELFF
-	-	TRBJ1-2	TRBV27	TGTGCCAGCAGTTTCCAGTCTAACTATGGCTACACCTTC	CASSFQSNYGYTF
-	-	TRBJ1-5	TRBV6-6	TGTGCCACAACCCGAGAGGCCGGCAGCAATCAGCCCCAGCATTTT	CATTREAGSNQPQHF
-	TRBD2	TRBJ2-3	TRBV28	TGTGCCAGCAGATGGGGAGGGAACACAGATACGCAGTATTTT	CASRWGGNTDTQYF
-	TRBD1	TRBJ1-4	TRBV5-1	TGCGCCAGCAGCTCGGGACAGAATGAAAAACTGTTTTTT	CASSSGQNEKLFF
-	TRBD1	TRBJ1-5	TRBV10-2	TGCGCCAGCAGTGACTGGGACAGCGCCAATCAGCCCCAGCATTTT	CASSDWDSANQPQHF
once	-	TRBJ1-2	TRBV6-1	TGTGCCAGCAGCCAGGTTTCTAACTATGGCTACACCTTC	CASSQVSNYGYTF
-	-	TRBJ1-1	TRBV7-9	TGTGCCAGCTCCGGGGGGGAAGCTTTCTTT	CASSGGEAFF
-	TRBD2	TRBJ2-3	TRBV10-1	TGCGCCAGCAGTGAGGTGCGGGGGAACACAGATACGCAGTATTTT	CASSEVRGNTDTQYF
-	TRBD2	TRBJ2-6	TRBV28	TGTGCCAGCAGTTTGGCCCTCGGGGGGGGATCTGGGGCCAACGTCCTGACTTTC	CASSLALGGGSGANVLTF
few	TRBD2	TRBJ2-7	TRBV27	TGTGCCAGCAGTGCGGGTCTGCGGGCGGGAGGTTTCGTCGAGCAGTACTTC	CASSAGLRAGGFVEQYF
once	TRBD1	TRBJ2-4	TRBV7-9	TGTGCCAGCACCTCCGGGACAGCCAAAAACAATCGGCAGTACTTC	CASTSGTAKNNRQYF
-	TRBD1	TRBJ2-5	TRBV27	TGTGCCAGCAGTCCGGGACAGGAAGAGACCCAGTACTTC	CASSPGQEETQYF
-	TRBD2	TRBJ2-1	TRBV6-5	TGTGCCAGCAGTTACCCGGGAGGGCCGGACAATGAGCAGTTCTTC	CASSYPGGPDNEQFF
-	TRBD2	TRBJ2-3	TRBV7-7	TGTGCTAGCAGCCCTTTTAGCGGGGGGGCGGGAGATACGCAGTATTTT	CASSPFSGGAGDTQYF
-	-	TRBJ1-2	TRBV19	TGTGCCAGTAGTACTACAGGTTCCCTTAACTATGGCTACACCTTC	CASSTTGSLNYGYTF
-	TRBD2	TRBJ2-7	TRBV11-2	TGTGCCAGCAGCTTAGCGGGGACTAGCGGCAACGAGCAGTACTTC	CASSLAGTSGNEQYF
-	-	TRBJ2-5	TRBV28	TGTGCCAGTAAACAATTGTCCAGGGGCAGGGAGACCCAGTACTTC	CASKQLSRGRETQYF
once	-	TRBJ2-3	TRBV2	TGTGCCAGCAGCTCGGGGTCCGATACGCAGTATTTT	CASSSGSDTQYF
once	TRBD2	TRBJ2-1	TRBV2	TGTGCCAGCAAGGTAGCGGGGACCAACAATGAGCAGTTCTTC	CASKVAGTNNEQFF